The present T cell receptor beta chain was sequenced within a study of blood T cell repertoires in COVID-19. Study summary: The United States, Italy and Spain supplied acute and convalescent COVID-19 samples.

Researchers sorted participants into cohorts using their self-reported clinical history. Each exposed participant met a COVID-19 case in the 2 weeks preceding study entry. Assay used: immunoSEQ multiplex PCR; TCRdb lists only in-frame clones, some missing. Seen here are about 150,000 clones, about 83% observed once, and the top ten hold 5.8%. With 3 bases removed from V and 2 bases from J, the gap between germline ends came to 7 bases. CDR3 size: 13 residues. Source material: PBMCs or T cells enriched from blood (not recorded which). The clonotype comes from a woman between 45 and 65 years old who had been exposed to COVID-19. The chain uses TRBV12-3 or TRBV12-4 and TRBJ1-2; D remains ambiguous. The CDR3 region has the DNA TGTGCCAGCAGTTTCGACTGGAACTATGGCTACACCTTC. This gives the protein CASSFDWNYGYTF.